This T cell receptor beta chain was identified during a study of T cell responses to AZD1222 COVID-19 vaccine. Overall study: The study pooled second doses at about 4 or about 12 weeks.

CDR3 length: 16 amino acids. J was trimmed by 5 bases and V by 2 bases; bases with no gene match: 12. Germline-derived CDR1 and CDR2 are SGHDT and YYEEEE. Study-level results: Repertoire sampling occurred only after the peak T cell response. After two AZD1222 doses, spike-specific TCR breadth and depth rose versus day 0. Across the whole spike, CD4 TCRs peaked at regions 160-218 and 743-854.

Regarding this clone: Its cognate antigen is unknown.

Libraries were prepared by immunoSEQ multiplex PCR; TCRdb keeps only in-frame clonotypes and omits some of them. The sample has 120,000 or so clones, about 88% seen once. This clonotype originated in an adult in good health. The chain employs TRBV5-6 and TRBJ1-2; 7 nucleotides agree with TRBD1. Source: peripheral blood, taken on day 0 of AZD1222 vaccination. The CDR3 DNA sequence: TGTGCCAGCAGCTTTGGGCGGACAGGCCCGCAGTATGGCTACACCTTC. The encoded protein is CASSFGRTGPQYGYTF. The full variable domain, in which reference TRBV5-6 and TRBJ1-2 provide the parts outside the CDR3, is DAGVTQSPTHLIKTRGQQVTLRCSPKSGHDTVSWYQQALGQGPQFIFQYYEEEERQRGNFPDRFSGHQFPNYSSELNVNALLLGDSALYLCASSFGRTGPQYGYTFGSGTRLTVV.